These T cell receptor beta chains were read from a single sample in a study of blood T cell repertoires in COVID-19. Sequencing was performed with immunoSEQ multiplex PCR; in TCRdb, only in-frame clones are kept and a portion is missing. Of 190,000 or so clones listed, 87% are singletons. The specimen sequenced was peripheral blood. All receptors derive from a woman aged 18-35 years who had recovered from COVID-19. Each CDR3 is given with its conserved first and last residue. A D gene is named only where the DNA matches it firmly. Not all rows give a size; the values are once, few, many and, for expanded clones, a class.

TRBJ1-4,-,-,TRBV7-2,CASSLDGGRNEKLFF,TGTGCCAGCAGCTTAGATGGTGGGAGAAATGAAAAACTGTTTTTT
TRBJ2-1,-,once,TRBV6-5,CASSKIQNHEQFF,TGTGCCAGCAGTAAGATACAGAACCATGAGCAGTTCTTC
TRBJ1-1,-,-,TRBV10-3,CAIKKAGPNTEAFF,TGTGCCATAAAAAAGGCAGGGCCCAACACTGAAGCTTTCTTT
TRBJ2-2,-,-,TRBV9,CASSGRTNTGELFF,TGTGCCAGCAGCGGAAGGACAAACACCGGGGAGCTGTTTTTT
TRBJ2-1,TRBD2,-,TRBV3-1/TRBV3-2,CASSPIAGFENEQFF,TGTGCCAGCAGCCCTATAGCGGGGTTCGAAAATGAGCAGTTCTTC
TRBJ2-3,TRBD2,-,TRBV7-2,CASSLASGSTDTQYF,TGTGCCAGCAGCTTAGCTAGCGGGAGCACAGATACGCAGTATTTT
TRBJ1-1,-,-,TRBV19,CASRNTLNTEAFF,TGTGCCAGTAGGAATACACTGAACACTGAAGCTTTCTTT
TRBJ2-5,-,-,TRBV28,CASSGGHLSQETQYF,TGTGCCAGCAGTGGGGGACATCTTTCCCAAGAGACCCAGTACTTC
TRBJ2-1,-,-,TRBV6-6,CASNRMSYNEQFF,TGTGCCAGCAATAGAATGAGTTACAATGAGCAGTTCTTC
TRBJ1-1,-,once,TRBV18,CASSVDTLHTEAFF,TGTGCCAGCTCCGTAGATACCCTTCACACTGAAGCTTTCTTT
TRBJ2-7,TRBD1,once,TRBV11-3,CASSRDRDPFYEQYF,TGTGCCAGCAGCCGGGACAGGGACCCTTTCTACGAGCAGTACTTC
TRBJ2-5,-,-,TRBV9,CASSVGGLQETQYF,TGTGCCAGCAGCGTAGGGGGCCTCCAAGAGACCCAGTACTTC
TRBJ2-3,TRBD1,once,TRBV19,CASSGQVTDTQYF,TGTGCCAGTAGCGGACAGGTCACAGATACGCAGTATTTT
TRBJ1-2,-,-,TRBV19,CASSMSRGAMGYTF,TGTGCCAGTAGCATGAGTCGGGGGGCGATGGGCTACACCTTC
TRBJ2-3,-,-,TRBV7-2,CASRSAGGPDTQYF,TGTGCCAGCAGATCTGCGGGCGGGCCGGATACGCAGTATTTT
TRBJ1-2,-,-,TRBV6-6,CASTPWERRNGYTF,TGTGCCAGCACCCCCTGGGAAAGGAGGAATGGCTACACCTTC
TRBJ1-2,-,-,TRBV6-6,CASSSQGRRNYGYTF,TGTGCCAGCAGTTCTCAGGGGAGAAGGAACTATGGCTACACCTTC
TRBJ1-2,-,-,TRBV15,CATSRDTLGGYTF,TGTGCCACCAGCAGAGATACATTGGGCGGCTACACCTTC
TRBJ1-2,TRBD1,once,TRBV9,CASSVTGGGYTF,TGTGCCAGCAGCGTAACAGGGGGTGGCTACACCTTC
TRBJ2-6,-,-,TRBV23-1,CASSRPVGYPPSGANVLTF,TGCGCCAGCAGCCGGCCGGTGGGCTACCCACCCTCTGGGGCCAACGTCCTGACTTTC
TRBJ1-4,TRBD1,-,TRBV19,CASSLTGGAAEKLFF,TGTGCCAGTAGTCTAACAGGGGGGGCGGCTGAAAAACTGTTTTTT
TRBJ2-1,TRBD2,-,TRBV3-1/TRBV3-2,CASSQARLAGGRNEQFF,TGTGCCAGCAGCCAGGCCCGACTAGCGGGGGGGCGGAATGAGCAGTTCTTC
TRBJ2-5,TRBD1,-,TRBV13,CASSDRAKETQYF,TGTGCCAGCAGCGACAGGGCCAAAGAGACCCAGTACTTC
TRBJ2-2,TRBD2,-,TRBV6-5,CASSSTSGTGELFF,TGTGCCAGCAGTTCGACTAGCGGTACCGGGGAGCTGTTTTTT
TRBJ2-5,-,-,TRBV18,CASSSRTGELQETQYF,TGTGCCAGCTCATCCCGAACTGGGGAGTTACAAGAGACCCAGTACTTC
TRBJ1-4,TRBD1,-,TRBV7-8,CASSLGTGEKLFF,TGTGCCAGCAGCTTAGGGACAGGTGAAAAACTGTTTTTT
TRBJ2-2,TRBD1,-,TRBV5-1,CASRDRGQDTGELFF,TGCGCCAGCAGGGACAGGGGGCAGGACACCGGGGAGCTGTTTTTT
TRBJ2-3,-,-,TRBV27,CASSLEQDWGFGAQYF,TGTGCCAGCAGTTTAGAGCAGGACTGGGGTTTTGGTGCGCAGTATTTT
TRBJ1-5,-,-,TRBV27,CASSLQGPSNQPQHF,TGTGCCAGCAGTTTACAGGGGCCGAGCAATCAGCCCCAGCATTTT
TRBJ2-1,TRBD2,-,TRBV14,CASSQGGGGNYNEQFF,TGTGCCAGCAGCCAAGGGGGCGGGGGGAACTACAATGAGCAGTTCTTC
TRBJ1-4,-,-,TRBV7-2,CASMDRNNEKLFF,TGTGCCAGCATGGACAGAAATAATGAAAAACTGTTTTTT
TRBJ2-5,TRBD2,-,TRBV7-2,CASSLELAVETQYF,TGTGCCAGCAGCTTAGAACTAGCGGTCGAGACCCAGTACTTC
TRBJ2-7,-,few,TRBV5-1,CASSLDGGLGQYF,TGCGCCAGCAGCTTGGATGGGGGCTTGGGGCAGTACTTC
TRBJ2-3,-,-,TRBV5-1,CASSLGVADTQYF,TGCGCCAGCAGCTTAGGGGTAGCAGATACGCAGTATTTT
TRBJ2-5,-,-,TRBV3-1/TRBV3-2,CASSQGPRRGTQYF,TGTGCCAGCAGCCAAGGGCCTCGCCGAGGGACCCAGTACTTC
TRBJ1-5,-,-,TRBV7-2,CASSLAGSLSNQPQHF,TGTGCCAGCAGCTTAGCGGGCTCCCTATCCAATCAGCCCCAGCATTTT
TRBJ1-2,-,-,TRBV6-5,CASNNAAGGEVGYTF,TGTGCCAGCAATAACGCGGCTGGAGGGGAGGTTGGCTACACCTTC
TRBJ1-4,TRBD1,once,TRBV9,CASSPGGQGSEKLFF,TGTGCCAGCAGCCCCGGGGGACAGGGGTCCGAAAAACTGTTTTTT
TRBJ2-2,-,-,TRBV10-3,CAITGKNTGELFF,TGTGCCATCACAGGGAAGAACACCGGGGAGCTGTTTTTT
TRBJ2-1,TRBD1,-,TRBV7-9,CAIRDRGNEQFF,TGTGCCATCCGGGACAGGGGTAATGAGCAGTTCTTC
TRBJ1-5,-,-,TRBV7-9,CASSEGRGYQPQHF,TGTGCCAGCAGCGAGGGGAGGGGCTATCAGCCCCAGCATTTT
TRBJ2-5,-,once,TRBV2,CASSPPRAKETQYF,TGTGCCAGCAGCCCACCCAGGGCTAAAGAGACCCAGTACTTC
TRBJ1-5,TRBD1,-,TRBV19,CASKRGQRQPQHF,TGTGCCAGTAAAAGGGGGCAGCGACAGCCCCAGCATTTT
TRBJ2-7,-,-,TRBV5-4,CASSLDLAWSSYEQYF,TGTGCCAGCAGCTTGGATCTAGCTTGGAGCTCCTACGAGCAGTACTTC
TRBJ1-2,-,-,TRBV9,CASSVAGAGGYTF,TGTGCCAGCAGCGTTGCAGGGGCAGGTGGCTACACCTTC
TRBJ2-3,TRBD2,-,TRBV7-6,CASSPTGGTPPREQYF,TGTGCCAGCAGCCCCACGGGGGGGACCCCGCCGCGCGAGCAGTATTTT
TRBJ2-2,-,-,TRBV18,CASSPPRRNTGELFF,TGTGCCAGCTCACCACCTAGGAGGAACACCGGGGAGCTGTTTTTT
TRBJ2-1,-,-,TRBV24-1,CATSSGQYNEQFF,TGTGCCACCAGTTCTGGACAGTACAATGAGCAGTTCTTC
TRBJ2-2,-,-,TRBV7-9,CASSRGASGTGELFF,TGTGCCAGCAGCAGGGGGGCTAGCGGTACCGGGGAGCTGTTTTTT